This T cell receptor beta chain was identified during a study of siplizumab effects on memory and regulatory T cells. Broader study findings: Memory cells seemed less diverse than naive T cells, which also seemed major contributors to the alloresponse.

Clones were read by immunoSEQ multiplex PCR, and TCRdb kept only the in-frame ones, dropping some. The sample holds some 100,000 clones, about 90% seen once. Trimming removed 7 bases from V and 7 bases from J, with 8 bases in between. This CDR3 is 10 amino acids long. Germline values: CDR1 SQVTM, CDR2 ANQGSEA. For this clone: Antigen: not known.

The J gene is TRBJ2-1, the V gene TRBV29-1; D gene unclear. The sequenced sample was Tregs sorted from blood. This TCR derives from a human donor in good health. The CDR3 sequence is CSAKENEQFF. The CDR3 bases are TGCAGCGCCAAGGAGAATGAGCAGTTCTTC.